The TCR beta chain described here comes from a study of cytomegalovirus exposure and HLA in healthy donors. Study results and limitations: Analysis was performed later, and it showed HLA-associated TCR beta chains to be more clonally expanded than equally common others.

Notes on this clone: Its cognate antigen is unknown.

Vbeta (60) and Jbeta (13) primers were used in the PCR. TCRdb keeps only in-frame clones here, not all; method: immunoSEQ multiplex PCR. The sample carries more than 100,000 clones, over 60% recorded once. Trimming took off 3 bases at V and 8 bases at J, with 8 bases between the two ends. CDR1 is LNHDA, CDR2 SQIVND, per germline (reference sequence). This CDR3 comprises 12 residues. The sequencing sample was made of PBMCs. The chain links TRBV19 to TRBJ2-1, with a possible D match to TRBD2 (5 bases). The sequence was obtained from a human donor in good health. As DNA, the CDR3 is TGTGCCAGTAGTATTAGGGAGCATGAGCAGTTCTTC. This codes for CASSIREHEQFF. The whole variable domain, filled in from reference TRBV19 and TRBJ2-1, reads DGGITQSPKYLFRKEGQNVTLSCEQNLNHDAMYWYRQDPGQGLRLIYYSQIVNDFQKGDIAEGYSVSREKKESFPLTVTSAQKNPTAFYLCASSIREHEQFFGPGTRLTVL.